These 18 T cell receptor beta chains were sequenced from one sample in a study of human T cells and chemical hapten exposure. TCRdb ran MiXCR on the RACE reads and lists one entry per CDR3 protein. The table includes around 380,000 distinct CDR3 sequences, approximately 5.1% detected once. Specified time point: patch test 1, 2 weeks after DPC sensitization. Treatment: therapeutic diphenylcyclopropenone sensitization with weekly scalp DPC. The source material was whole blood, sampled in connection with sensitization to the hapten diphenylcyclopropenone (DPC). The receptors were sampled from a woman aged 50 to 60 with alopecia areata. Some clones in this sample may be carry-over from other donors' samples.

This clonotype was counted at least ten times. The CDR3 DNA is TGTGCCAGCAGTCCCTCAAGGGGCAGGGAGGGACCGCGCTCTGGAAACACCATATATTTT. Protein: CASSPSRGREGPRSGNTIYF. This rearrangement joins TRBV6-1 to TRBJ1-3, with TRBD1 as a possible D gene (5 bases). The CDR3 has 20 amino acids. V was pared by 5 bases and J by 0 bases, with 26 bases between. Germline CDR1 reads MNHNS; CDR2 reads SASEGT.

This clonotype was counted many times. The chain joins TRBV15 to TRBJ1-2, with D maybe TRBD1 (5 bases). Germline-derived CDR1 and CDR2 are LNHNV and YYDKDF (reference sequence). Trimming took 0 bases from V and 4 from J, leaving 12 bases between them. CDR3 size: 15 residues. The CDR3 region is CATSRDYTGSYGYTF. The CDR3, as DNA: TGTGCCACCAGCAGAGATTATACAGGCAGCTATGGCTACACCTTC.

A few counts support this clonotype. This chain uses TRBV6-1 with TRBJ1-2, with 8 positions matching TRBD1. The germline gives CDR1 MNHNS, CDR2 SASEGT. The CDR3 is 14 residues long. Trimming took 5 bases from V and 4 from J; bases not matched to a gene: 6. The chain's CDR3 is CASSYATGGYGYTF. The CDR3 DNA sequence: TGTGCCAGCAGTTATGCTACAGGGGGCTATGGCTACACCTTC.

This clonotype was detected many times. The V gene is TRBV18, the J gene TRBJ1-5; TRBD1 agrees at 7 bases. CDR1 is KGHSH and CDR2 is LQKENI in the germline V gene. CDR3 length equals 14 residues. V was pared by 5 bases and J by 6 bases, with 7 bases of the junction left unmatched. CDR3 protein: CASSIDRASQPQHF. In DNA form, the CDR3 reads TGTGCCAGCTCAATAGACAGGGCGAGTCAGCCCCAGCATTTT.

This clonotype was recorded at least ten times. This sequence joins TRBV4-2 and TRBJ1-5; D is unclear. V lost 0 bases and J 8 bases, leaving 8 bases between the germline ends. The CDR3 has 13 residues. Germline assignment: CDR1 LGHNA and CDR2 YNFKEQ. The CDR3 DNA is TGTGCCAGCAGCCAAGAAGAGAGGAAGCCCCAGCATTTT. Residues: CASSQEERKPQHF.

This clonotype was picked up many times. The chain joins TRBV6-1 to TRBJ1-1, with a weak D call TRBD1 (6 bases). Trimming removed 6 bases at V and 1 base at J, with 9 bases between. The CDR3 has 13 residues. CDR1 and CDR2 from the germline V gene are MNHNS and SASEGT. The CDR3 protein is CASSWDKNTEAFF. DNA for the CDR3: TGTGCCAGCAGCTGGGACAAGAACACTGAAGCTTTCTTT.

In its sample, this clonotype was seen many times. V and J are TRBV4-2 and TRBJ1-4, with D tentatively TRBD1 (6 bases). Germline-derived CDR1 and CDR2 are LGHNA and YNFKEQ. This CDR3 is 17 amino acids long. Between the trimmed V and J ends, which lost 1 base and 8 bases, there was a span of 20 bases. The CDR3 nucleotides read TGTGCCAGCAGCCAAGTTGCACAGGGCGCGTTCAAAGAAAAACTGTTTTTT. Residues: CASSQVAQGAFKEKLFF.

The chain links TRBV24-1 to TRBJ2-3; the match to TRBD2 covers 10 bases. From germline, CDR1 is KGHDR and CDR2 SFDVKD. This CDR3 spans 15 amino acids. V trimming: 6 bases; J trimming: 3 bases; junction bases outside the gene matches: 5. CDR3 protein: CATSKREGPTDTQYF. CDR3 DNA: TGTGCCACCAGTAAGCGGGAGGGCCCGACAGATACGCAGTATTTT.

This clonotype was counted at least ten times. The rearrangement joins TRBV25-1 to TRBJ1-5; D call uncertain. The CDR3 has 12 amino acids. Germline CDR1 MGHDK, CDR2 SYGVNS. V shed 11 bases and J shed 9 bases, with 17 bases lying between them. In nucleotides, the CDR3 is TGTGCCTGTTCAAGAGGTCCCGGGCCCCAGCATTTT. It is translated as CACSRGPGPQHF.

The table lists this clonotype with a few counts. This sequence joins TRBV6-2 or TRBV6-3 and TRBJ2-7; D call uncertain. The germline V gene has CDR1 MNHEY and CDR2 SVGEGT. This CDR3 contains 16 residues. Trimming left V 2 bases short and J 2 bases short, with 16 bases between. CDR3 in amino acids: CASSYVTSVTTYEQYF. CDR3 coding DNA: TGTGCCAGCAGTTACGTGACTTCAGTTACTACCTACGAGCAGTACTTC.

Many counts were recorded for this clonotype. This chain links TRBV9 with TRBJ2-3; D is ambiguous. Germline CDR1 and CDR2: SGDLS and YYNGEE. This CDR3 spans 15 amino acids. Trimming left V 1 base short and J 0 bases short, with 9 bases between. Here the CDR3 reads CASSVLSVSTDTQYF. The CDR3 DNA follows: TGTGCCAGCAGCGTATTAAGCGTAAGCACAGATACGCAGTATTTT. The whole variable domain, remainder taken from reference TRBV9 and TRBJ2-3, is DSGVTQTPKHLITATGQRVTLRCSPRSGDLSVYWYQQSLDQGLQFLIQYYNGEERAKGNILERFSAQQFPDLHSELNLSSLELGDSALYFCASSVLSVSTDTQYFGPGTRLTVL.

The chain uses TRBV6-5 and TRBJ2-2; weak D call: TRBD2 (5 bases). The CDR3 is made up of 15 amino acids. The V and J ends lost 2 bases and 1 base respectively, with 8 bases between them. Germline V gives CDR1 MNHEY, CDR2 SVGAGI. The CDR3 sequence: CASSYAGENTGELFF. The CDR3 nucleotides read TGTGCCAGCAGTTACGCGGGTGAGAACACCGGGGAGCTGTTTTTT.

This clonotype appeared many times. V gene TRBV7-6 combines with J gene TRBJ2-2; D is possibly TRBD2 (6 bases). V lost 6 bases, J lost 6 bases, and 14 bases lay in between. Germline V lookup: CDR1 SGHVS, CDR2 FNYEAQ. This CDR3 has 14 residues. Here the CDR3 DNA reads TGTGCCAGCAGTGTTATTGCGGGATCCGGGGAGCTGTTTTTT. Protein: CASSVIAGSGELFF.

This clonotype has a count of ten or more. The V and J genes are TRBV3-1 and TRBJ2-1, with D uncertain. Trimming pared 4 bases from V and 7 bases from J, leaving 11 bases between. The CDR3 is made up of 13 amino acids. Germline V gene data show CDR1 as LGHDT and CDR2 as YNNKEL (reference sequence). CDR3 residues: CASSPDLGNEQFF. The CDR3 nucleotides are TGTGCCAGCAGCCCTGACCTGGGAAATGAGCAGTTCTTC.

The chain carries TRBV7-6 and TRBJ2-5; D may correspond to TRBD1 or TRBD2 (6 bases each). This CDR3 region has 16 residues. V shed 5 bases and J shed 1 base, with 17 bases lying between them. CDR1 and CDR2 (germline): SGHVS, FNYEAQ. CDR3 loop: CASSRPKWGAQETQYF. CDR3 bases: TGTGCCAGCAGCCGCCCTAAATGGGGGGCCCAAGAGACCCAGTACTTC. The entire variable domain, with the rest obtained from reference TRBV7-6 and TRBJ2-5, is as follows: GAGVSQSPRYKVTKRGQDVALRCDPISGHVSLYWYRQALGQGPEFLTYFNYEAQQDKSGLPNDRFSAERPEGSISTLTIQRTEQRDSAMYRCASSRPKWGAQETQYFGPGTRLLVL.

This chain uses TRBV6-5 with TRBJ1-1, with D hard to call. Germline V lookup: CDR1 MNHEY, CDR2 SVGAGI. Trimming removed 7 bases from V and 1 base from J, with 10 bases in between. The length of the CDR3 is 13 residues. CDR3 coding DNA: TGTGCCAGCACCGGACGTCGGAACACTGAAGCTTTCTTT. Translating it yields CASTGRRNTEAFF.

The chain joins TRBV12-3 or TRBV12-4 to TRBJ2-3; TRBD2 matches at 8 bases. With V trimmed by 7 bases and J by 1 base, 4 bases remained unmatched. CDR3 length equals 14 residues. CDR3 sequence: CASTRGGGTDTQYF. Here the CDR3 DNA reads TGTGCCAGCACCCGGGGGGGGGGCACAGATACGCAGTATTTT.

The chain couples TRBV29-1 to TRBJ2-5; TRBD2 is a possible D gene (6 bases). The CDR3 spans 13 residues. The V and J ends lost 6 bases and 1 base respectively, with 12 bases between them. Per germline, CDR1 SQVTM and CDR2 ANQGSEA. CDR3: CSVRGSIQETQYF. CDR3 DNA: TGCAGCGTGCGGGGCAGCATCCAAGAGACCCAGTACTTC.